This paragraph reports one T cell receptor beta chain. Its antigen is not identified. This CDR3 has 16 residues. Germline loops: CDR1 LGHNT, CDR2 FRNRAP. V was clipped by 5 bases and J by 0 bases; unmatched bases: 7. Healthy bone marrow donors made up the cohort. The PCR used 60 Vbeta and 13 Jbeta primers. Assay used: immunoSEQ multiplex PCR; TCRdb lists only in-frame clones, some missing. The table has around 94,000 clones, over 60% seen once. The data stem from a study of cytomegalovirus exposure and HLA in healthy donors. Study-wide results and caveats: Relative to equally common others, HLA-associated TCR beta chains showed greater clonal expansion in a later analysis.

The sequence derives from a woman aged 40 to 50 in good health and CMV-seropositive. The rearrangement uses TRBV12-5 and TRBJ2-1; 7 bases are shared with TRBD1. Sequencing was performed on PBMCs. The CDR3 DNA sequence: TGTGCTAGTGGTGACCCGACAGGGAGCTCCTACAATGAGCAGTTCTTC. Translation: CASGDPTGSSYNEQFF.